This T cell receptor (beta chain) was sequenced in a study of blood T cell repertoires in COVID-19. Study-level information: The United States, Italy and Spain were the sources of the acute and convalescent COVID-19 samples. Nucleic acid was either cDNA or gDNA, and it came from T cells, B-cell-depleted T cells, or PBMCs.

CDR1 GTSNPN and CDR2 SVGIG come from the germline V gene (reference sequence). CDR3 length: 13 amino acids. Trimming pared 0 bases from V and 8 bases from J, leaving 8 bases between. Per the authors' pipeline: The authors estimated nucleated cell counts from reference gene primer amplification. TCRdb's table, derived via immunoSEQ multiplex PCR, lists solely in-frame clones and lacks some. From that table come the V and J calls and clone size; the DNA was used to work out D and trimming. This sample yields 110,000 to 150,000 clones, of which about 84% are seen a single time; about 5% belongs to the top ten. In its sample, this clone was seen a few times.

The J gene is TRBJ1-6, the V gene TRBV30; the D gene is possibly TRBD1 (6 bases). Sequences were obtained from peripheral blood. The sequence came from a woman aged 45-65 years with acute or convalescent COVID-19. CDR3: CAWSVQGDSPLHF. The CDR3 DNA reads TGTGCCTGGAGTGTACAGGGAGATTCACCCCTCCACTTT.